Below are 17 T cell receptor beta chains sequenced from a single sample in a study of T cell changes during pregnancy in multiple sclerosis. Assay: immunoSEQ multiplex PCR; the TCRdb copy retains only in-frame clones and omits some. The repertoire includes more than 90,000 clones, 80% to 95% of them detected once, and 2.5% to 3.5% sits in the top ten. Material: peripheral blood, obtained in the second trimester of pregnancy. Source of these receptors: a female donor with multiple sclerosis, enrolled in a pregnancy study.

The count of this clone is one. The rearrangement joins TRBV19 to TRBJ1-1, with unresolved D. CDR3 size: 14 residues. Germline CDR1 is LNHDA and CDR2 is SQIVND (reference sequence). V was cut by 1 base and J by 2 bases, with 8 bases left in between. Written as DNA, the CDR3 is TGTGCCAGTAGTATAGCGGTCCGTAACACTGAAGCTTTCTTT. It is translated as CASSIAVRNTEAFF.

This chain joins TRBV9 and TRBJ1-2; D is unclear. The ends were cut back, 0 bases at V and 2 bases at J, with 8 bases in the middle. The CDR3 has 14 amino acids. Germline V gene sequence: CDR1 SGDLS, CDR2 YYNGEE. The CDR3 coding sequence is TGTGCCAGCAGCGTAGACAGCTTCAACTATGGCTACACCTTC. Its protein product is CASSVDSFNYGYTF.

The V call is TRBV19, the J call TRBJ1-5; no reliable D call. The V end lost 10 bases, the J end lost 0 bases, and 16 bases lay between the germline ends. CDR1 is LNHDA and CDR2 is SQIVND in the germline V gene (reference sequence). This CDR3 comprises 15 residues. As DNA, the CDR3 is TGTGCCACCACCCCCGGAGTGTATAGCAATCAGCCCCAGCATTTT. Amino acids: CATTPGVYSNQPQHF.

The chain carries TRBV7-6 and TRBJ2-2, with unresolved D. From germline, CDR1 is SGHVS and CDR2 FNYEAQ. The CDR3 spans 19 residues. Trimming took 0 bases from V and 0 from J, leaving 17 bases between them. The CDR3: CASSLARRWSGSNTGELFF. CDR3 sequence (DNA): TGTGCCAGCAGCTTAGCGCGAAGGTGGTCCGGGTCGAACACCGGGGAGCTGTTTTTT.

This chain joins TRBV5-5 and TRBJ1-5; D is uncertain. Trimming left V 6 bases short and J 3 bases short, with 16 bases between. The CDR3 extends over 15 amino acids. Germline lookup yields CDR1 SGHKS and CDR2 YYEKEE (reference sequence). CDR3 DNA: TGTGCCAGCAACCGTGGACTTGGCTCCAATCAGCCCCAGCATTTT. It is translated as CASNRGLGSNQPQHF.

V is TRBV11-1 and J is TRBJ2-7; no definite D call. The CDR3 covers 17 residues. V was shortened by 2 bases and J by 0 bases, with 17 bases between the two germline ends. Germline CDR1 is SGHAT and CDR2 is FQDESV (reference sequence). CDR3 nucleotide sequence: TGTGCCAGCAGCTTACATCCCCCCCGGGTATCCTCCTACGAGCAGTACTTC. This sequence encodes CASSLHPPRVSSYEQYF.

This sequence joins TRBV5-1 and TRBJ2-1; unclear D gene. Per germline, CDR1 SGHRS and CDR2 YFSETQ. The CDR3 totals 15 residues. Between the trimmed V and J ends, which lost 0 bases and 3 bases, there was a span of 10 bases. The CDR3 here is CASSLDLVSYNEQFF. The DNA of the CDR3 is TGCGCCAGCAGCTTGGATCTAGTAAGCTACAATGAGCAGTTCTTC. Using reference TRBV5-1 and TRBJ2-1 for the parts outside the CDR3, the full variable domain is KAGVTQTPRYLIKTRGQQVTLSCSPISGHRSVSWYQQTPGQGLQFLFEYFSETQRNKGNFPGRFSGRQFSNSRSEMNVSTLELGDSALYLCASSLDLVSYNEQFFGPGTRLTVL.

The chain carries TRBV2 and TRBJ1-2; D perhaps matches TRBD1 (5 bases). This CDR3 has 12 amino acids. Germline lookup yields CDR1 SNHLY and CDR2 FYNNEI. The V end was cut by 5 bases, the J end by 4 bases, with 8 bases between. The CDR3 DNA reads TGTGCCAGCAGTCTGACAGTCTATGGCTACACCTTC. As protein: CASSLTVYGYTF.

The chain combines TRBV5-1 with TRBJ1-1; 9 nucleotides align to TRBD1. This CDR3 is built from 14 residues. The germline V gene encodes CDR1 SGHRS and CDR2 YFSETQ. Unmatched junction bases numbered 4, after V lost 2 bases and J lost 5 bases. CDR3 DNA: TGCGCCAGCAGCTTACAGGGGGCATTTACTGAAGCTTTCTTT. Translating gives CASSLQGAFTEAFF.

The V and J genes are TRBV4-3 and TRBJ2-3; perhaps TRBD1 as D (6 bases). Trimming took 0 bases from V and 2 from J, leaving 12 bases between them. CDR1 and CDR2 from the germline V gene are LGHNA and YSLEER. The CDR3 loop spans 16 amino acids. This CDR3 is CASSQDQNRATDTQYF. In nucleotides, the CDR3 is TGCGCCAGCAGCCAAGATCAGAACAGGGCCACAGATACGCAGTATTTT.

The J gene is TRBJ2-2, the V gene TRBV2, with D tentatively TRBD2 (5 bases). Trimming took 7 bases from V and 3 from J, leaving 6 bases between them. Germline assignment: CDR1 SNHLY and CDR2 FYNNEI. The CDR3 runs to 12 residues. The chain's CDR3 is CASTGDTGELFF. CDR3 DNA sequence: TGTGCCAGCACCGGGGACACCGGGGAGCTGTTTTTT.

This chain uses TRBV15 with TRBJ2-7, with 10 bases aligning to TRBD2. Trimming took 0 bases from V and 2 from J; bases not matched to a gene: 13. The CDR3 runs to 19 residues. Germline assignment: CDR1 LNHNV and CDR2 YYDKDF (reference sequence). The CDR3 spells CATSRDWRLAGVSTYEQYF. DNA for the CDR3: TGTGCCACCAGCAGAGATTGGCGGCTAGCGGGAGTATCGACCTACGAGCAGTACTTC.

V gene TRBV7-8 combines with J gene TRBJ1-1; D perhaps matches TRBD1 (6 bases). V was trimmed by 0 bases and J by 7 bases, leaving 9 bases between them. Germline CDR1 reads SGHVS; CDR2 reads FQNEAQ. This CDR3 has 13 residues. CDR3 sequence reads: CASSLAVTGEAFF. The CDR3 nucleotides read TGTGCCAGCAGCTTAGCGGTGACAGGTGAAGCTTTCTTT.

This chain links TRBV7-9 with TRBJ1-5, with a tentative D call TRBD1 (5 bases). CDR1 and CDR2 from the germline V gene are SEHNR and FQNEAQ (reference sequence). V shed 5 bases and J shed 2 bases, with 13 bases lying between them. The CDR3 is 15 amino acids. The DNA of the CDR3 is TGTGCCAGCAGCCCTGACAGCGGGGGCAATCAGCCCCAGCATTTT. Its protein is CASSPDSGGNQPQHF.

The V and J genes are TRBV28 and TRBJ2-7, with 7 bases identical to TRBD2. Germline CDR1 is MDHEN and CDR2 is SYDVKM. The CDR3 runs 17 residues. With V trimmed by 5 bases and J by 4 bases, 17 bases remained unmatched. The CDR3 here is CASSSASGKYPGYEQYF. The CDR3 bases are TGTGCCAGCAGTAGCGCTAGCGGCAAATACCCAGGGTACGAGCAGTACTTC. Combining the CDR3 with reference TRBV28 and TRBJ2-7 gives the whole variable domain DVKVTQSSRYLVKRTGEKVFLECVQDMDHENMFWYRQDPGLGLRLIYFSYDVKMKEKGDIPEGYSVSREKKERFSLILESASTNQTSMYLCASSSASGKYPGYEQYFGPGTRLTVT.

The V and J genes are TRBV5-1 and TRBJ2-3; the match to TRBD1 covers 7 bases. The CDR3 consists of 17 residues. Trimming took 4 bases from V and 4 from J; bases not matched to a gene: 15. Germline V CDR1 and CDR2: SGHRS, YFSETQ. The CDR3 reads CASSLGTVPSSPDTQYF. CDR3 nucleotides: TGCGCCAGCAGCCTGGGGACAGTACCATCGTCACCAGATACGCAGTATTTT.

The V call is TRBV9, the J call TRBJ1-2; 8 bases match TRBD1. There are 17 residues in the CDR3. With 0 bases clipped from V and 4 bases from J, the junction kept 11 bases outside the gene matches. Germline V CDR1 and CDR2: SGDLS, YYNGEE. The CDR3 nucleotides are TGTGCCAGCAGCGTAGACTTCACCGGGACAGGTCGCTATGGCTACACCTTC. Its protein product is CASSVDFTGTGRYGYTF.